Described below is a single TCR beta chain sequence and its context. Authors' methods: Reference gene primers were amplified, and this amplification served to estimate nucleated cell counts. TCRdb's copy holds only in-frame clones and misses some; the assay was immunoSEQ multiplex PCR. V and J calls plus clone size are reproduced from that table; the DNA served to infer D and trimming. Counted here are 150,000 to 200,000 clones, 60% to 85% occurring once; the ten biggest clones make up approximately 2.6%. This record belongs to a study of blood T cell repertoires in COVID-19. As for the study in general: Whether acute or convalescent, the COVID-19 samples came from the United States, Italy and Spain. PBMCs, B-cell-depleted T cells, or T cells provided the cDNA or gDNA that made up the material.

Sequences were obtained from peripheral blood. This receptor was taken from a man aged 65-85 years with acute or convalescent COVID-19.

The CDR3 DNA is TGTGCCAGCAGCTTAGAACTAGCGGGAGGAAGCTCCTACAATGAGCAGTTCTTC. As protein: CASSLELAGGSSYNEQFF. The gene calls are TRBV7-3 and TRBJ2-1, with 12 bases aligning to TRBD2. This CDR3 has 18 amino acids. V lost 2 bases to trimming and J lost 0 bases; unmatched junction nucleotides: 5. Per the germline V gene, CDR1 is SGHTA and CDR2 is FQGTGA.